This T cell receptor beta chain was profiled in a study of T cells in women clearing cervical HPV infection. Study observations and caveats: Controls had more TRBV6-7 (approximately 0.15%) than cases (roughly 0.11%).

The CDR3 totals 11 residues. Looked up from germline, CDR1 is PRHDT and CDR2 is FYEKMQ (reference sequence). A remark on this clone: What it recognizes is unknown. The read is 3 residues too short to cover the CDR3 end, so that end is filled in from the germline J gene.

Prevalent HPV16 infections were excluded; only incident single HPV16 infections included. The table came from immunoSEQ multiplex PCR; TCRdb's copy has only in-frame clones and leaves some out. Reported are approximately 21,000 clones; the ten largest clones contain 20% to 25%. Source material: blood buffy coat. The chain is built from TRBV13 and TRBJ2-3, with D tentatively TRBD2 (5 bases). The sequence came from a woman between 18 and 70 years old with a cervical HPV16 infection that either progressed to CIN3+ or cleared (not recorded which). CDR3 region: CASSFGETQYF. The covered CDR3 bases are TGTGCCAGCAGCTTCGGGGAGACG.